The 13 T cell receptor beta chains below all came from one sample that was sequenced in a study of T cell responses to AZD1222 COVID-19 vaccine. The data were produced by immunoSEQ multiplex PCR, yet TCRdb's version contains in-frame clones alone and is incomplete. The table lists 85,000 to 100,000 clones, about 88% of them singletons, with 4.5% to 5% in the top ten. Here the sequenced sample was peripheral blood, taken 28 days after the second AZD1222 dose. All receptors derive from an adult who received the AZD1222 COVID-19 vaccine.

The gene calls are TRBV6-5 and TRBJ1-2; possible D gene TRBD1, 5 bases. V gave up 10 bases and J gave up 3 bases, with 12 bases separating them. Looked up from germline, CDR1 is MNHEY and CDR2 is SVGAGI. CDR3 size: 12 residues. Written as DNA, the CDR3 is TGTGCCACTGCCCAGGGTGACTATGGCTACACCTTC. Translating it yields CATAQGDYGYTF.

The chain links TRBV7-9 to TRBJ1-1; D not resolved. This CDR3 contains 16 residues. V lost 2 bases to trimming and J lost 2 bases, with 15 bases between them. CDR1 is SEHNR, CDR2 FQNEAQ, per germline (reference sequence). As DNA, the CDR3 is TGTGCCAGCAGCTTAATAGGGAGGGCCGGCAACACTGAAGCTTTCTTT. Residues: CASSLIGRAGNTEAFF.

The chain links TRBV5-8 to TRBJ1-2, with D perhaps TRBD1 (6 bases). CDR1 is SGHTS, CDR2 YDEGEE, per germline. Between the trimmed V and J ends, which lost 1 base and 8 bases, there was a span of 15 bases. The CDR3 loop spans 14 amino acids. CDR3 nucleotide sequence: TGTGCCAGCAGCTTGATGCGGGGGCACGAGGGCTACACCTTC. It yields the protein CASSLMRGHEGYTF.

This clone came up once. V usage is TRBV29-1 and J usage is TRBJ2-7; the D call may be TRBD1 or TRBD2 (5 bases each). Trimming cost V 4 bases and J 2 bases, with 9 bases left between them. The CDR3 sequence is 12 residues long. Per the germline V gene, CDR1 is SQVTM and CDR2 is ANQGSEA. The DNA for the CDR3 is TGCAGCGTTGGGGACGGACCCTACGAGCAGTACTTC. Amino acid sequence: CSVGDGPYEQYF.

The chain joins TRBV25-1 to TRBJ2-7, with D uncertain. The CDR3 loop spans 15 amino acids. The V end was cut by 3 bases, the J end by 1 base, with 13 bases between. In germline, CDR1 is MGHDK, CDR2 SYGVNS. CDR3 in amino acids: CASSDPLAGSYEQYF. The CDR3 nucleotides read TGTGCCAGCAGTGACCCTCTTGCTGGGTCCTACGAGCAGTACTTC.

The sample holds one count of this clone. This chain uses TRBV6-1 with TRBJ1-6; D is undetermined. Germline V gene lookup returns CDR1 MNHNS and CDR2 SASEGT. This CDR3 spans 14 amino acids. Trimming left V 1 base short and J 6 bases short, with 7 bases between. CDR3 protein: CASSEGQLNSPLHF. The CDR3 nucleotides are TGTGCCAGCAGTGAAGGGCAGCTTAATTCACCCCTCCACTTT.

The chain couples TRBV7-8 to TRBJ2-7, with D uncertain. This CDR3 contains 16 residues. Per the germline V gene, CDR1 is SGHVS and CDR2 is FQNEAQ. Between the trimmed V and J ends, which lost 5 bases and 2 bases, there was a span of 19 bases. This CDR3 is CASSAAPLGVAYEQYF. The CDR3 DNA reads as TGTGCCAGCAGCGCTGCCCCCCTCGGTGTCGCCTACGAGCAGTACTTC. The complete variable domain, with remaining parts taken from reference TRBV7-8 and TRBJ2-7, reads GAGVSQSPRYKVAKRGQDVALRCDPISGHVSLFWYQQALGQGPEFLTYFQNEAQLDKSGLPSDRFFAERPEGSVSTLKIQRTQQEDSAVYLCASSAAPLGVAYEQYFGPGTRLTVT.

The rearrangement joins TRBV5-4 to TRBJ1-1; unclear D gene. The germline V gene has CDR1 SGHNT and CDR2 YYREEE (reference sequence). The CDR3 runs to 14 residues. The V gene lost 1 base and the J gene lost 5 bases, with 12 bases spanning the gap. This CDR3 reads CASSLWSVRTEAFF. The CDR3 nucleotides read TGTGCCAGCAGCTTGTGGTCTGTGAGGACTGAAGCTTTCTTT.

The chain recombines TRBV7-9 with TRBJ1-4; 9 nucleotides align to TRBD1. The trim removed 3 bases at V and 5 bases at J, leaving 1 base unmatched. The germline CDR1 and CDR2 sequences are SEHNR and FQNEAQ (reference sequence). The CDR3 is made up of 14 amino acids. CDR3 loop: CASSFGTGNEKLFF. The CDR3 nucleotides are TGTGCCAGCAGCTTCGGGACAGGGAATGAAAAACTGTTTTTT. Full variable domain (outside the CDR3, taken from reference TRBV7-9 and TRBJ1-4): DTGVSQNPRHKITKRGQNVTFRCDPISEHNRLYWYRQTLGQGPEFLTYFQNEAQLEKSRLLSDRFSAERPKGSFSTLEIQRTEQGDSAMYLCASSFGTGNEKLFFGSGTQLSVL.

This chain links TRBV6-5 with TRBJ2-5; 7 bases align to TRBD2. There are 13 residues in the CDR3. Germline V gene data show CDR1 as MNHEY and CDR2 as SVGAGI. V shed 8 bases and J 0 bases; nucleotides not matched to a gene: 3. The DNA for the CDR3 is TGTGCCAGCCTGGGACTATACCAAGAGACCCAGTACTTC. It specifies CASLGLYQETQYF.

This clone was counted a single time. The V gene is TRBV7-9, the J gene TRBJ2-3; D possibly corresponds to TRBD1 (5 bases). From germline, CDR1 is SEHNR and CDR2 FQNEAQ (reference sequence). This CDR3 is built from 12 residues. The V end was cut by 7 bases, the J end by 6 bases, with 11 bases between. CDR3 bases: TGTGCCAGCAACATGGGGCGCGATACGCAGTATTTT. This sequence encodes CASNMGRDTQYF. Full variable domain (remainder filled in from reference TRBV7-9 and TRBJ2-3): DTGVSQNPRHKITKRGQNVTFRCDPISEHNRLYWYRQTLGQGPEFLTYFQNEAQLEKSRLLSDRFSAERPKGSFSTLEIQRTEQGDSAMYLCASNMGRDTQYFGPGTRLTVL.

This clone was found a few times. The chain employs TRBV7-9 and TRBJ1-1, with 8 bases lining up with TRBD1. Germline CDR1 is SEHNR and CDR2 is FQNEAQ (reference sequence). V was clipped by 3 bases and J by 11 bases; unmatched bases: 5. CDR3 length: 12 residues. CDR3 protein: CASSFQGAEAFF. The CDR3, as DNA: TGTGCCAGCAGCTTCCAGGGGGCCGAGGCTTTCTTT.

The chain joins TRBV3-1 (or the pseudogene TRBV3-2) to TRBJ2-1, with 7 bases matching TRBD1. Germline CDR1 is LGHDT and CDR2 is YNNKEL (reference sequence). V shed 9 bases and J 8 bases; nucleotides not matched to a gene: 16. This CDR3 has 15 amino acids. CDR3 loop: CASSRQGARSDEQFF. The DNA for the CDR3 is TGTGCCAGTTCACGACAGGGCGCGAGGAGCGATGAGCAGTTCTTC.